These T cell receptor beta chains were read from a single sample in a study of CD8 T cells in Susac syndrome. TCRdb fed the immunoSEQ multiplex PCR reads into MiXCR, producing one record per CDR3 protein. The table has approximately 110,000 distinct CDR3 sequences, around 96% seen once. The sequenced sample was CD4+ T cells from PBMCs. The receptors originated from a human donor in good health. Each CDR3 is given with its conserved first and last residue. D genes are given only for firm matches. The size entry is marked missing in some rows and otherwise reads once, few, many or a size class.

TRBD1	TRBV7-2	.	TRBJ2-5	CASSLVGGRETQYF	TGTGCCAGCAGCTTAGTAGGGGGCCGAGAGACCCAGTACTTC
TRBD2	TRBV20-1	.	TRBJ2-1	CSARDDKRGFNEQFF	TGCAGTGCTAGAGATGATAAGCGGGGGTTCAATGAGCAGTTCTTC
.	TRBV2	.	TRBJ1-5	CASRPGQSSNQPQHF	TGTGCCAGCAGACCGGGACAATCGAGCAATCAGCCCCAGCATTTT
TRBD2	TRBV7-9	.	TRBJ2-5	CASSKSGGETQYF	TGTGCCAGCAGCAAAAGCGGGGGGGAGACCCAGTACTTC
TRBD2	TRBV5-1	few	TRBJ2-3	CASSLAPASGRTDTQYF	TGCGCCAGCAGCTTGGCCCCGGCTAGCGGGAGGACAGATACGCAGTATTTT
.	TRBV29-1	once	TRBJ2-3	CSVARDTSTDTQYF	TGCAGCGTTGCCCGGGACACTAGCACAGATACGCAGTATTTT
.	TRBV4-2	once	TRBJ2-2	CASRRQWLRGELFF	TGTGCCAGCAGAAGACAATGGCTGCGAGGGGAGCTGTTTTTT
.	TRBV29-1	.	TRBJ2-3	CSALKPTDTQYF	TGCAGCGCCCTAAAGCCGACAGATACGCAGTATTTT
.	TRBV5-1	.	TRBJ1-1	CASSSGRTVETEAFF	TGCGCCAGCAGCTCCGGCAGGACCGTCGAGACTGAAGCTTTCTTT
TRBD1	TRBV10-2	.	TRBJ1-1	CASRDRGGAHTEAFF	TGCGCCAGCAGGGACAGGGGGGGGGCGCACACTGAAGCTTTCTTT
TRBD1	TRBV2	.	TRBJ1-2	CASSVRGQGYGYTF	TGTGCCAGCAGTGTGAGGGGGCAGGGCTATGGCTACACCTTC
TRBD2	TRBV5-5	.	TRBJ2-5	CASSLGLAGVETQYF	TGTGCCAGCAGCTTGGGACTAGCGGGAGTGGAGACCCAGTACTTC
.	TRBV6-4	.	TRBJ1-1	CASTETGQSSEAFF	TGTGCCAGCACTGAAACTGGACAGAGCTCTGAAGCTTTCTTT
.	TRBV6-1	.	TRBJ2-2	CATKGPENTGELFF	TGTGCCACCAAGGGACCAGAGAACACCGGGGAGCTGTTTTTT
.	TRBV5-1	.	TRBJ2-1	CASSSVPGTPSSYNEQFF	TGCGCCAGCAGCTCCGTCCCCGGGACTCCTAGCTCCTACAATGAGCAGTTCTTC
TRBD2	TRBV2	.	TRBJ2-3	CASSVSGSTDTQYF	TGTGCCAGCAGTGTTAGCGGGAGCACAGATACGCAGTATTTT
.	TRBV5-6	once	TRBJ2-1	CASSPSRRHNEQFF	TGTGCCAGCAGCCCCTCACGAAGACACAATGAGCAGTTCTTC
TRBD1	TRBV5-1	once	TRBJ2-7	CASSWTGETYEQYF	TGCGCCAGCAGCTGGACAGGTGAAACCTACGAGCAGTACTTC
.	TRBV6-2/TRBV6-3	.	TRBJ2-1	CASSPLSAGINEQFF	TGTGCCAGCAGTCCCCTTTCCGCTGGGATCAATGAGCAGTTCTTC
.	TRBV30	.	TRBJ2-7	CAWSLSTHEQYF	TGTGCCTGGAGCCTAAGCACGCACGAGCAGTACTTC
.	TRBV6-1	.	TRBJ2-5	CASTLPKETQYF	TGTGCCAGCACACTACCTAAAGAGACCCAGTACTTC
.	TRBV2	once	TRBJ1-2	CASGTRVYGYTF	TGTGCCAGCGGGACTCGAGTCTATGGCTACACCTTC
.	TRBV19	.	TRBJ2-4	CASSIDRLSKNIQYF	TGTGCCAGTAGTATAGATCGCCTTTCCAAAAACATTCAGTACTTC
.	TRBV30	.	TRBJ1-1	CAWSGFGVANTEAFF	TGTGCCTGGAGTGGCTTCGGGGTGGCTAACACTGAAGCTTTCTTT
.	TRBV30	.	TRBJ1-6	CAWSGASLHF	TGTGCCTGGAGTGGGGCCTCCCTCCACTTT
.	TRBV10-3	.	TRBJ1-1	CAISGEGLPTIGRNTEAFF	TGTGCCATCAGTGGAGAAGGCCTACCTACTATCGGGAGGAACACTGAAGCTTTCTTT
.	TRBV9	.	TRBJ2-1	CASSVERGTQFF	TGTGCCAGCAGCGTAGAAAGAGGTACACAGTTCTTC
.	TRBV18	.	TRBJ2-1	CASSGRASYNEQFF	TGTGCCAGCTCTGGACGGGCCTCCTACAATGAGCAGTTCTTC
TRBD1	TRBV9	.	TRBJ2-2	CASRQGYDTGELFF	TGTGCCAGCAGACAGGGGTACGACACCGGGGAGCTGTTTTTT
.	TRBV7-2	.	TRBJ2-7	CASSFYPPATSTYEQYF	TGTGCCAGCAGCTTTTATCCGCCCGCGACTAGTACCTACGAGCAGTACTTC
TRBD1	TRBV20-1	.	TRBJ1-2	CSARGTGSVYGYTF	TGCAGTGCTAGAGGGACAGGGAGTGTATATGGCTACACCTTC
TRBD2	TRBV5-1	.	TRBJ2-5	CASSLQLAETQYF	TGCGCCAGCAGCTTACAACTAGCGGAGACCCAGTACTTC
.	TRBV12-3/TRBV12-4	once	TRBJ2-4	CASSLGDPRKNIQYF	TGTGCCAGCAGTTTGGGAGACCCTCGCAAAAACATTCAGTACTTC
TRBD2	TRBV19	.	TRBJ2-7	CASRMVAGSSYEQYF	TGTGCCAGTAGGATGGTAGCGGGCAGCTCCTACGAGCAGTACTTC
TRBD2	TRBV6-2/TRBV6-3	once	TRBJ2-7	CASTTSAFREQYF	TGTGCCAGCACCACTAGCGCCTTCCGCGAGCAGTACTTC
.	TRBV5-4	.	TRBJ1-4	CASGTIETNELFF	TGTGCCAGCGGGACGATAGAGACTAATGAACTGTTTTTT
.	TRBV15	.	TRBJ2-1	CATSRDFGGNNEQFF	TGTGCCACCAGCAGAGATTTCGGGGGAAACAATGAGCAGTTCTTC
TRBD1	TRBV5-1	.	TRBJ2-4	CASSSSGQGVNIQYF	TGCGCCAGCAGCTCGTCGGGACAGGGGGTAAACATTCAGTACTTC
.	TRBV5-4	.	TRBJ2-7	CASSLRANYEQYF	TGTGCCAGCAGCTTGAGGGCAAACTACGAGCAGTACTTC
TRBD2	TRBV19	.	TRBJ2-7	CASKVAGSDEQYF	TGTGCCAGTAAGGTAGCGGGATCCGACGAGCAGTACTTC
.	TRBV3-1	.	TRBJ2-3	CASSFQGLLEADTQYF	TGTGCCAGCTCCTTTCAAGGTCTACTTGAGGCAGATACGCAGTATTTT
.	TRBV2	.	TRBJ2-7	CASSPGPGEQYF	TGTGCCAGCAGCCCCGGACCGGGGGAGCAGTACTTC
TRBD1	TRBV5-4	.	TRBJ2-1	CASSVLGTGVRYEQFF	TGTGCCAGCAGCGTTCTAGGGACAGGGGTAAGGTATGAGCAGTTCTTC
TRBD1	TRBV5-6	.	TRBJ2-1	CASSLRTGGVSDEQFF	TGTGCCAGCAGCTTGAGAACAGGGGGCGTTTCGGATGAGCAGTTCTTC
TRBD2	TRBV6-2/TRBV6-3	.	TRBJ2-2	CASRLAPNTGELFF	TGTGCCAGCCGACTAGCGCCGAACACCGGGGAGCTGTTTTTT
.	TRBV3-1	.	TRBJ2-2	CASSQKGRILNTGELFF	TGTGCCAGCAGCCAAAAGGGAAGGATCTTAAACACCGGGGAGCTGTTTTTT
.	TRBV20-1	.	TRBJ1-2	CSVTGGSYGYTF	TGCAGTGTAACAGGAGGAAGCTATGGCTACACCTTC
TRBD2	TRBV4-1	.	TRBJ2-3	CASSHGRTSVPQYF	TGCGCCAGCAGCCATGGCCGGACTAGTGTTCCGCAGTATTTT
.	TRBV9	few	TRBJ2-3	CASSTGILGDTQYF	TGTGCCAGCAGCACCGGGATCCTCGGGGATACGCAGTATTTT
.	TRBV5-4	.	TRBJ2-7	CASSLTLSYEQYF	TGTGCCAGCAGCTTGACTCTCTCCTACGAGCAGTACTTC
.	TRBV9	.	TRBJ2-1	CASSVSGHEQFF	TGTGCCAGCAGCGTGTCGGGCCATGAGCAGTTCTTC
TRBD1	TRBV29-1	.	TRBJ2-7	CSVEAGQGPTMQYF	TGCAGCGTTGAAGCGGGACAGGGGCCCACGATGCAGTACTTC
TRBD2	TRBV3-1	.	TRBJ2-2	CASSHGGRAAGELFF	TGTGCCAGCAGCCACGGCGGGAGGGCCGCCGGGGAGCTGTTTTTT
.	TRBV11-2	.	TRBJ2-7	CASSSPTRDRVYEQYF	TGTGCCAGCAGCTCCCCCACTCGGGACCGAGTATACGAGCAGTACTTC
.	TRBV5-1	.	TRBJ2-1	CASSLRGDNEQFF	TGCGCCAGCAGCTTGCGGGGCGACAATGAGCAGTTCTTC
.	TRBV5-6	.	TRBJ1-1	CASSPRASRGGTEAFF	TGTGCCAGCAGCCCGCGCGCGAGTAGGGGAGGTACTGAAGCTTTCTTT
.	TRBV2	once	TRBJ1-1	CASQKEGAEAFF	TGTGCCAGCCAAAAGGAGGGCGCTGAAGCTTTCTTT